The T cell receptor (beta chain) described here comes from a study of OX40 agonist ivuxolimab in advanced cancers. Notes on the study in general: The antigen specificity of the peripheral T cells (those that were expanded) was not determined.

Sampled blood was obtained at baseline, cycle 4 day 1, and cycle 7 day 1. As for this clone: As yet, its antigen is unknown.

Produced via immunoSEQ multiplex PCR; TCRdb's table is partial and in-frame only. The sample lists some 45,000 clones, 80% occurring once. Per the germline V gene, CDR1 is MNHNS and CDR2 is SASEGT. The CDR3 sequence is 12 residues long. Between the trimmed V and J ends, which lost 6 bases and 3 bases, there was a span of 9 bases. The material sequenced was CD4+ or CD8+ T cells sorted from blood, taken in a trial of the OX40 agonist ivuxolimab. The receptor's source is an adult with an advanced solid tumor such as melanoma, head and neck, liver or kidney cancer. This chain links TRBV6-1 with TRBJ2-7, with TRBD2 as a possible D gene (5 bases). The CDR3 loop is CASRLAFYEQYF. The CDR3 DNA follows: TGTGCCAGCAGATTAGCGTTCTACGAGCAGTACTTC.